This is a list of T cell receptor beta chains from one sample in a study of cytotoxic CD8 clonotypes in ibrutinib-treated CLL. Clones were read by immunoSEQ multiplex PCR, and TCRdb kept only the in-frame ones, dropping some. The profile shows 250,000 to 350,000 clones, 60% to 80% of them singletons. The input for sequencing was PBMCs, taken at disease progression, from a patient treated with ibrutinib. All receptors derive from a human donor with chronic lymphocytic leukemia. Both conserved end residues are part of each CDR3. The D gene is left open where the match is weak. Not all rows give a size; the values are once, few, many and, for expanded clones, a class.

D	J	size	V	CDR3	DNA
.	TRBJ2-2	.	TRBV4-3	CASSHQETTGELFF	TGCGCCAGCAGCCATCAGGAGACCACCGGGGAGCTGTTTTTT
.	TRBJ2-2	.	TRBV6-5	CASTGASSRPGELFF	TGTGCCAGCACCGGGGCTAGCTCTCGCCCCGGGGAGCTGTTTTTT
.	TRBJ2-3	.	TRBV15	CATSPQKGGSTDTQYF	TGTGCCACCAGTCCGCAGAAGGGCGGGAGCACAGATACGCAGTATTTT
.	TRBJ2-7	.	TRBV4-1	CASSQDGEEGYEQYF	TGCGCCAGCAGCCAAGATGGGGAAGAGGGCTACGAGCAGTACTTC
.	TRBJ2-7	.	TRBV27	CASSSRGENEQYF	TGTGCCAGCAGTTCTAGGGGAGAGAACGAGCAGTACTTC
.	TRBJ2-3	.	TRBV2	CASPLAGVISTDTQYF	TGTGCCAGCCCCTTGGCAGGGGTCATTTCCACAGATACGCAGTATTTT
TRBD1	TRBJ1-2	.	TRBV5-1	CASSPPGQFYGYTF	TGCGCCAGCAGCCCACCGGGACAGTTCTATGGCTACACCTTC
TRBD1	TRBJ2-7	once	TRBV19	CASNAGTGGAYEQYF	TGTGCCAGTAACGCCGGGACAGGGGGCGCGTACGAGCAGTACTTC
TRBD1	TRBJ1-3	.	TRBV29-1	CSFEDGQGGSGNTIYF	TGCAGCTTTGAGGACGGACAGGGCGGCTCTGGAAACACCATATATTTT
.	TRBJ1-2	.	TRBV4-1	CASSQDGGGSYYGYTF	TGCGCCAGCAGCCAAGATGGCGGGGGATCGTATTATGGCTACACCTTC
TRBD2	TRBJ2-5	.	TRBV7-2	CASRTSGAQETQYF	TGTGCCAGCCGTACTAGCGGGGCCCAAGAGACCCAGTACTTC
.	TRBJ1-4	.	TRBV27	CASSLLGSNEKLFF	TGTGCCAGCAGTTTATTAGGTAGTAATGAAAAACTGTTTTTT
.	TRBJ2-7	few	TRBV7-8	CASAPSGNYEQYF	TGTGCCAGCGCCCCTTCCGGAAACTACGAGCAGTACTTC
.	TRBJ2-7	.	TRBV4-1	CASSQDTRIYEQYF	TGCGCCAGCAGCCAAGATACTAGAATCTACGAGCAGTACTTC
.	TRBJ1-5	.	TRBV6-5	CASWGHFNQPQHF	TGTGCCAGCTGGGGACATTTCAATCAGCCCCAGCATTTT
TRBD2	TRBJ2-1	.	TRBV11-2	CASSLVLARYNEQFF	TGTGCCAGCAGCTTAGTACTAGCGCGATACAATGAGCAGTTCTTC
TRBD1	TRBJ2-7	.	TRBV19	CASSISDGTAEQYF	TGTGCCAGTAGTATATCCGACGGGACAGCCGAGCAGTACTTC
TRBD2	TRBJ2-1	.	TRBV6-1	CASSALSGIGNEQFF	TGTGCCAGCAGTGCACTTAGCGGGATCGGCAATGAGCAGTTCTTC
TRBD2	TRBJ2-3	.	TRBV7-6	CASSLAPPSGKGSDTQYF	TGTGCCAGCAGCTTAGCCCCACCTAGCGGGAAGGGCTCAGATACGCAGTATTTT
.	TRBJ1-5	once	TRBV7-6	CASSSHSNQPQHF	TGTGCCAGCAGCTCCCATAGCAATCAGCCCCAGCATTTT
TRBD1	TRBJ1-3	.	TRBV5-4	CASSLVPGTALSGNTIYF	TGTGCCAGCAGCTTGGTCCCCGGGACAGCATTGTCGGGAAACACCATATATTTT
TRBD1	TRBJ2-5	.	TRBV19	CASSSWQGEETQYF	TGTGCCAGTAGTAGCTGGCAGGGGGAAGAGACCCAGTACTTC
TRBD1	TRBJ2-3	few	TRBV9	CASSVRDRGSGTQYF	TGTGCCAGCAGCGTACGGGACAGGGGTTCGGGTACGCAGTATTTT
.	TRBJ2-7	.	TRBV6-1	CVPSVSPPDYEQYF	TGTGTCCCGTCTGTGAGCCCGCCGGACTACGAGCAGTACTTC
.	TRBJ2-7	.	TRBV6-1	CASSGLPQGEQYF	TGTGCCAGCAGCGGCCTACCGCAGGGCGAGCAGTACTTC
TRBD2	TRBJ2-1	few	TRBV19	CASSIPGLLGSYNEQFF	TGTGCCAGTAGTATCCCGGGACTATTAGGCTCCTACAATGAGCAGTTCTTC
.	TRBJ2-3	.	TRBV7-8	CASSLLPPPLDTQYF	TGTGCCAGCAGCTTACTCCCGCCGCCCCTAGATACGCAGTATTTT
.	TRBJ1-2	once	TRBV7-2	CASSPRLGNYGYTF	TGTGCCAGCAGCCCCAGGTTGGGTAACTATGGCTACACCTTC
.	TRBJ2-3	.	TRBV13	CASSLTAGAQYF	TGTGCCAGCAGCTTAACAGCCGGTGCGCAGTATTTT
TRBD2	TRBJ2-5	.	TRBV5-1	CASSFSGGGETQYF	TGCGCCAGCAGTTTTAGCGGGGGAGGGGAGACCCAGTACTTC
.	TRBJ1-4	.	TRBV25-1	CASSEAGRTNEKLFF	TGTGCCAGCAGTGAGGCAGGGCGAACTAATGAAAAACTGTTTTTT
.	TRBJ1-4	.	TRBV2	CASSPLSTNEKLFF	TGTGCCAGCAGTCCCTTGTCAACTAATGAAAAACTGTTTTTT
TRBD1	TRBJ2-2	.	TRBV19	CASTGWDRGNTGELFF	TGTGCCAGTACCGGCTGGGACAGGGGAAACACCGGGGAGCTGTTTTTT
.	TRBJ2-5	.	TRBV5-1	CASSYDRETPQETQYF	TGCGCCAGCAGCTATGACAGAGAGACCCCACAAGAGACCCAGTACTTC
TRBD2	TRBJ2-2	.	TRBV19	CASSRASGTSNTGELFF	TGTGCCAGTAGTAGGGCTAGCGGGACGTCGAACACCGGGGAGCTGTTTTTT
.	TRBJ2-7	.	TRBV27	CASSRPGTGGNEQYF	TGTGCCAGCAGTCGCCCCGGGACCGGCGGGAACGAGCAGTACTTC
TRBD2	TRBJ2-2	.	TRBV5-6	CASSPFFAGAVGELFF	TGTGCCAGCAGCCCCTTTTTCGCGGGAGCTGTCGGGGAGCTGTTTTTT
TRBD2	TRBJ2-5	.	TRBV7-3	CASSSPGLAGGTQYF	TGTGCCAGCAGCTCCCCGGGACTAGCGGGCGGGACCCAGTACTTC
.	TRBJ1-5	.	TRBV5-6	CASSLPGGQPQHF	TGTGCCAGCAGCTTGCCAGGCGGCCAGCCCCAGCATTTT
TRBD1	TRBJ2-2	.	TRBV7-2	CASSPTGAGELFF	TGTGCCAGCAGCCCGACAGGGGCCGGGGAGCTGTTTTTT
.	TRBJ1-2	once	TRBV11-2	CASSLFLVRVADGYTF	TGTGCCAGCAGCTTATTTCTCGTTAGGGTTGCCGATGGCTACACCTTC
TRBD2	TRBJ2-5	.	TRBV9	CASSLGGNSETQYF	TGTGCCAGCAGCCTCGGGGGGAATTCAGAGACCCAGTACTTC
.	TRBJ1-5	.	TRBV4-1	CASSQEWHPNQPQHF	TGCGCCAGCAGCCAAGAATGGCACCCCAATCAGCCCCAGCATTTT
TRBD2	TRBJ2-1	.	TRBV13	CASSPLGLAGDNEQFF	TGTGCCAGCAGCCCCCTGGGACTAGCGGGCGACAATGAGCAGTTCTTC
TRBD2	TRBJ2-3	once	TRBV4-2	CASSQAGGLAVPTAGSTDTQYF	TGTGCCAGCAGCCAAGCTGGAGGACTAGCGGTTCCCACAGCCGGCAGCACAGATACGCAGTATTTT
.	TRBJ2-3	few	TRBV10-3	CAISESASDTQYF	TGTGCCATCAGTGAGTCTGCTTCAGATACGCAGTATTTT
.	TRBJ2-3	.	TRBV7-2	CASSSTHRAWGTDTQYF	TGTGCCAGCAGCTCAACCCACAGGGCATGGGGTACAGATACGCAGTATTTT
.	TRBJ2-7	.	TRBV13	CASSLAESRHEQYF	TGTGCCAGCAGCTTAGCAGAGTCCCGCCACGAGCAGTACTTC
.	TRBJ2-2	.	TRBV5-4	CASSLGQGGGTGELFF	TGTGCCAGCAGCTTGGGGCAGGGGGGAGGCACCGGGGAGCTGTTTTTT
.	TRBJ2-5	.	TRBV7-2	CASSLYMGGVETQYF	TGTGCCAGCAGCTTATACATGGGGGGTGTTGAGACCCAGTACTTC
.	TRBJ2-3	.	TRBV13	CASSLEDTDTQYF	TGTGCCAGCAGCTTAGAGGACACAGATACGCAGTATTTT
TRBD1	TRBJ2-3	.	TRBV7-3	CASSLTGTVEADTQYF	TGTGCCAGCAGCTTAACGGGGACAGTTGAGGCAGATACGCAGTATTTT